This TCR beta chain stems from a study of T cells in Graves' hyperthyroidism and ophthalmopathy. About the research overall: Blood from the periphery was taken at initial diagnosis, before any treatment.

Regarding this clonotype: Antigen unknown.

Amplification yielded TCR beta CDR3 regions, with RNA transcripts as the source. A first-round RT-PCR of the TCR CDR3 used the HTBI primer set. TCRdb used MiXCR to reprocess the multiplex PCR reads, holding one entry per CDR3 protein. In the table there are approximately 490,000 distinct CDR3 sequences, about 20% of which are singletons. Findings and limits, study-wide: Within blood appeared most thyroid clonotypes that had expanded above 0.001. Model-based prediction identified ophthalmopathy a median about 6 months prior to its onset.

Between the trimmed V and J ends, which lost 4 bases and 0 bases, there was a span of 23 bases. CDR3 length: 20 residues. In germline, CDR1 is SGHDT, CDR2 YYEEEE. This TCR was sampled from a woman aged 70-85 years with Graves' ophthalmopathy. The chain recombines TRBV5-6 with TRBJ2-6; tentatively, D is TRBD1 or TRBD2 (6 bases each). Sequencing used blood. The DNA for the CDR3 is TGTGCCAGCAGCCGGGGGCAAGCTCCAACGAAAAGCTCTGGGGCCAACGTCCTGACTTTC. This encodes CASSRGQAPTKSSGANVLTF.